Listed below are T cell receptor beta chains from one sample, sequenced in a study of tissue T cells after allogeneic stem cell transplantation. TCRdb's table, derived via immunoSEQ multiplex PCR, lists solely in-frame clones and lacks some. The sample carries around 1,700 clones, roughly 82% recorded once. The sequenced sample was stomach tissue, obtained at autopsy. These receptors all come from a male patient over 55 with steroid-refractory graft-versus-host disease after an allogeneic stem cell transplant. Some T cells may have come from the graft donor. CDR3s include the opening cysteine and the closing phenylalanine or tryptophan. D genes are given only for firm matches. Some rows have no size entry. The others give once, few or many, or a class for an expanded clone.

>TRBV19|TRBD1|.|TRBJ1-1
TGTGCCAGTAGTATAGGGTCGGGACAGGGGGACACTGAAGCTTTCTTT
CASSIGSGQGDTEAFF
>TRBV4-1|.|once|TRBJ2-1
TGCGCCAGCAGCCAGGGTGTAGAGAATGAGCAGTTCTTC
CASSQGVENEQFF
>TRBV6-4|.|.|TRBJ2-7
TGTGCCACCTCCCCCCGGGACAAATCGGGGTACGAGCAGTACTTC
CATSPRDKSGYEQYF
>TRBV13|.|.|TRBJ2-6
TGTGCCAGCAGCTTAGGCCGCACTGGGGCCAACGTCCTGACTTTC
CASSLGRTGANVLTF
>TRBV7-8|TRBD1|.|TRBJ2-7
TGTGCCAGCAGCTTAGCCGGGACAGACTCCTACGAGCAGTACTTC
CASSLAGTDSYEQYF
>TRBV30|.|few|TRBJ1-2
TGTGCCTGGATGGGGGATCTAAACTATGGCTACACCTTC
CAWMGDLNYGYTF
>TRBV7-3|.|.|TRBJ2-1
TGTGCCAGCAGCTTACTCGGGGGCGGCGGCAATGAGCAGTTCTTC
CASSLLGGGGNEQFF
>TRBV30|.|.|TRBJ1-4
TGTGCCTGGAGTGTACCGCCAGGGTCTGAAAAACTGTTTTTT
CAWSVPPGSEKLFF
>TRBV18|.|once|TRBJ2-7
TGTGCCAGCTCACCACTAAGAGACGGGGAGCAGTACTTC
CASSPLRDGEQYF
>TRBV6-5|.|.|TRBJ1-2
TGTGCCAGCAGGTCCGGCCCTGAGAGGGGCTACACCTTC
CASRSGPERGYTF
>TRBV6-5|TRBD1|.|TRBJ2-7
TGTGCCAGCGGACAGGGGAACCCCTACGAGCAGTACTTC
CASGQGNPYEQYF
>TRBV28|.|.|TRBJ1-2
TGTGCCAGCAGTTTAGGACAATATGGCTACACCTTC
CASSLGQYGYTF
>TRBV10-3|TRBD1|.|TRBJ2-7
TGTGCCATCAGGAAGACAGGGCCCTCGTCCTACGAGCAGTACTTC
CAIRKTGPSSYEQYF
>TRBV12-3/TRBV12-4|.|.|TRBJ2-3
TGTGCCAGCAGTTTGCAGGGACCAGATACGCAGTATTTT
CASSLQGPDTQYF
>TRBV5-1|TRBD1|.|TRBJ1-4
TGCGCCAGCAGCTTGCAAGGACAGGGGGTCGCGGATGAAAAACTGTTTTTT
CASSLQGQGVADEKLFF
>TRBV30|.|.|TRBJ2-2
TGTGCCTGGACCCCGTGGGGGGCCGGGAAGGGCGGGGAGCTGTTTTTT
CAWTPWGAGKGGELFF
>TRBV3-1/TRBV3-2|.|.|TRBJ2-7
TGTGCCAGCAGCCTGTCGGCAAGCTCCTACGAGCAGTACTTC
CASSLSASSYEQYF
>TRBV29-1|TRBD1|.|TRBJ1-1
TGCAGCGTTGACTTTTGGGGGGGACAGGATCACACTGAAGCTTTCTTT
CSVDFWGGQDHTEAFF
>TRBV13|.|.|TRBJ1-3
TGTGCCAGCAGCTCGTCCCGGGACGGAGGAAACACCATATATTTT
CASSSSRDGGNTIYF
>TRBV10-3|TRBD2|.|TRBJ2-5
TGTGCCATCAGTGGGATAGCGGGGGGGCCTCAAGAGACCCAGTACTTC
CAISGIAGGPQETQYF
>TRBV5-6|.|.|TRBJ2-1
TGTGCCAGCACCACGACAGCTACTAATGAGCAGTTCTTC
CASTTTATNEQFF
>TRBV28|.|.|TRBJ1-5
TGTGCCAGCAGTTTCGGGGGGAGCAATCAGCCCCAGCATTTT
CASSFGGSNQPQHF
>TRBV11-3|.|.|TRBJ2-3
TGTGCCAGCAGCCCACGACTAACTAGCACAGATACGCAGTATTTT
CASSPRLTSTDTQYF
>TRBV7-9|.|once|TRBJ1-6
TGTGCCAGCAGCCAGCTGGGGAATTCTTCACCCCTCCACTTT
CASSQLGNSSPLHF
>TRBV7-2|TRBD1|.|TRBJ1-1
TGTGCCAGCAGCTCAGGACAGGGTCCTGAAGCTTTCTTT
CASSSGQGPEAFF
>TRBV2|.|.|TRBJ1-5
TGTGCCAGCGATCCGGGACTTAGCAATCAGCCCCAGCATTTT
CASDPGLSNQPQHF
>TRBV5-1|.|.|TRBJ2-2
TGCGCCAGCAGCATCTCCAGATCCGGGGAGCTGTTTTTT
CASSISRSGELFF
>TRBV3-1/TRBV3-2|TRBD1|.|TRBJ2-2
TGTGCCAGCAGAGGCCGGGACAGTAACACCGGGGAGCTGTTTTTT
CASRGRDSNTGELFF
>TRBV9|.|.|TRBJ2-7
TGTGCCAGCGGGGAGACTTCCAAGCAGTACTTC
CASGETSKQYF
>TRBV5-5|.|few|TRBJ1-5
TGTGCCAGCAGCTTGCGGGGGACTGGGGGCAATCAGCCCCAGCATTTT
CASSLRGTGGNQPQHF
>TRBV6-2/TRBV6-3|TRBD1|few|TRBJ2-2
TGTGCCAGCAGTGGAGGACAGGGGACCGGGGAGCTGTTTTTT
CASSGGQGTGELFF
>TRBV28|TRBD1|.|TRBJ2-3
TGTGCCAGCAGCCGTCGGACAGGAATTGGAGTCGGTAGCGCAGATACGCAGTATTTT
CASSRRTGIGVGSADTQYF
>TRBV7-2|TRBD2|.|TRBJ2-3
TGTGCCAGCATCCTAGGGTTAGCGGGGGGCGCAGATACGCAGTATTTT
CASILGLAGGADTQYF